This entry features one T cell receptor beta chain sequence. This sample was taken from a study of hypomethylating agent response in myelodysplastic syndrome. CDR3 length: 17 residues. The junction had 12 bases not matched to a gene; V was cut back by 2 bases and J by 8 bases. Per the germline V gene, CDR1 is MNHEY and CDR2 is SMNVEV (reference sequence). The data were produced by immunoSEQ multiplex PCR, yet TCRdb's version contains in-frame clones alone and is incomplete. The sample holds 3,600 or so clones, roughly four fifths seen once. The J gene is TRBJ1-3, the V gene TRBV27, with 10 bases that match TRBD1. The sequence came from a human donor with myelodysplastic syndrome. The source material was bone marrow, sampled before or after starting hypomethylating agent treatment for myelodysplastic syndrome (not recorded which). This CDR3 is CASSLRGLDRGGHTIYF. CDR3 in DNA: TGTGCCAGCAGTTTAAGGGGGCTGGACAGGGGGGGCCACACCATATATTTT.